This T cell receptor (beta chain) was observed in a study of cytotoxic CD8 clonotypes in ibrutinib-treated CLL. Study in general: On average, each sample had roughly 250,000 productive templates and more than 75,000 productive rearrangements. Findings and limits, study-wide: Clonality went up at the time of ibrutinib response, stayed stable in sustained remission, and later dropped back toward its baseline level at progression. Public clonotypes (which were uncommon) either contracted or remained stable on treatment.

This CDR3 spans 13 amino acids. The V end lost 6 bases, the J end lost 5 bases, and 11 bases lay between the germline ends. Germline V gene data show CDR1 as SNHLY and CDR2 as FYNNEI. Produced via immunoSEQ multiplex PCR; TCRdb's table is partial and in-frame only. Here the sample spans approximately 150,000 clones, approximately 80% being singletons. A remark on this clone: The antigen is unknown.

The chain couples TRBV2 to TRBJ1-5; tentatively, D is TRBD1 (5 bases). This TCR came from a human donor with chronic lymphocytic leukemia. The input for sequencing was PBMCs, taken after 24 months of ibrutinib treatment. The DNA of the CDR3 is TGTGCCAGCAGAGCCCAGGGAGATCAGCCCCAGCATTTT. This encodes CASRAQGDQPQHF.